This is a list of T cell receptor beta chains from one sample in a study of blood T cell repertoires in COVID-19. Assay used: immunoSEQ multiplex PCR; TCRdb lists only in-frame clones, some missing. The profile shows about 190,000 clones, approximately 90% of them singletons. Input material: peripheral blood. The receptor set was obtained from a man aged 40-55 years with active or convalescent COVID-19. CDR3s include the opening cysteine and the closing phenylalanine or tryptophan. Only some rows state a clone size, as once, few, many or a class for expanded clones.

v_call clone_size cdr3_aa
TRBV29-1 once CSVVRGTEAFF
TRBV5-6 NA CASSRGGQVKSDEQYF
TRBV7-9 NA CASSPAGGSGLVHF
TRBV5-8 NA CASRGGPLSYEQYF
TRBV7-8 once CASSYGTGGIRDTEAFF
TRBV5-1 NA CASSLGSASSGNSPLHF
TRBV6-5 NA CATQNGRTGSYEQYF
TRBV5-1 NA CASSLGAGSATEAFF
TRBV3-1/TRBV3-2 NA CASSPGTGGINEQYF
TRBV11-2 NA CASSPHRGETDTQYF
TRBV4-2 NA CASSQGGEAFF
TRBV24-1 NA CATSDRASGNYNEQFF
TRBV9 NA CASSVDASGGYTF
TRBV11-3 NA CASSLGSGQSQETQYF
TRBV9 NA CASNRGPGDTIYF
TRBV19 NA CASAKTENNSPLHF
TRBV4-1 once CASSHPVARGVNTEAFF
TRBV19 NA CASSIGQGGEKLFF
TRBV5-1 NA CASSPTLAGTDTQYF
TRBV28 NA CASSWRGPVEAFF
TRBV4-3 NA CASSPPRGRYNEQFF
TRBV7-9 NA CASSLPTYSEAFF
TRBV4-1 few CASSQAPQGGFGQPQHF
TRBV5-5 NA CASSWALSLNQPQHF
TRBV5-1 once CASSLQGPSYEQYF
TRBV5-4 once CASSLRVGGGYYEQYF
TRBV2 NA CASRSRDNSPLHF
TRBV11-2 NA CASSLAPTSGSSYEQYF
TRBV5-6 NA CASGTEYGYTF
TRBV28 few CASVDRGYRQSGNTIYF
TRBV11-2 NA CASSPEVDQPQHF
TRBV11-3 few CASSLASGSFGTGELFF
TRBV5-1 NA CASSLWDRAPHTQYF
TRBV4-3 NA CASSHRQGGDGYTF
TRBV12-3/TRBV12-4 NA CASMRESREKLFF
TRBV29-1 NA CSSGQGYTEAFF
TRBV3-1/TRBV3-2 NA CASSPTLTGSSYNSPLHF
TRBV4-1 NA CASSPQPGTALSTIYF
TRBV11-3 NA CASSLGGNTYEQYF
TRBV3-1/TRBV3-2 NA CASSQDSTGGYEQYF
TRBV19 NA CASSTGFFEAFF